What follows are 25 T cell receptor beta chains derived from one specimen sequenced in a study of control samples from healthy donors and cancer patients. Here immunoSEQ multiplex PCR was the method, and the copy in TCRdb shows in-frame clones only, minus some. The table includes over 200,000 clones, about 80% detected once. Sequencing used PBMCs. These TCRs come from a woman aged 55-69 years with lung cancer.

The CDR3 spells CASSSRTTADTQYF. CDR3 DNA: TGTGCCAGCAGCTCAAGGACAACAGCAGACACCCAGTACTTC. The V gene is TRBV5-5, the J gene TRBJ2-5, with D possibly TRBD1 on 5 matching bases. Germline CDR1 reads SGHKS; CDR2 reads YYEKEE (reference sequence). The CDR3 spans 14 residues. V lost 3 bases, J lost 8 bases, and 17 bases lay in between.

The chain recombines TRBV11-2 with TRBJ1-5; D is unresolved. CDR1 is SGHAT, CDR2 FQNNGV, per germline. The V and J ends lost 5 bases and 0 bases respectively, with 5 bases between them. This CDR3 is 13 amino acids long. The CDR3 sequence is CASSPNSNQPQHF. Written as DNA, the CDR3 is TGTGCCAGCAGCCCGAATAGCAATCAGCCCCAGCATTTT.

The chain is built from TRBV9 and TRBJ1-2, with TRBD1 identical over 8 bases. The CDR3 runs 14 residues. V shed 0 bases, J shed 7 bases, and the junction held 5 bases outside the gene matches. From germline, CDR1 is SGDLS and CDR2 YYNGEE. The CDR3 DNA sequence: TGTGCCAGCAGCGTAGAAGGCAGGGGGCTTGGCTACACCTTC. Amino acid sequence: CASSVEGRGLGYTF.

V is TRBV7-9 and J is TRBJ2-7, with D unclear. Trimming pared 4 bases from V and 5 bases from J, leaving 9 bases between. Germline values: CDR1 SEHNR, CDR2 FQNEAQ (reference sequence). The CDR3 covers 12 residues. CDR3 residues: CASSSTHHEQYF. The DNA of the CDR3 is TGTGCCAGCAGCTCGACACACCACGAGCAGTACTTC.

Here the CDR3 DNA reads TGTGCCAGCTCGAGAGCGGGAGGGAATGAGCAGTTCTTC. The encoded protein is CASSRAGGNEQFF. V and J are TRBV5-4 and TRBJ2-1; 10 nucleotides line up with TRBD2. Germline assignment: CDR1 SGHNT and CDR2 YYREEE (reference sequence). With V trimmed by 7 bases and J by 7 bases, 5 bases remained unmatched. CDR3 length equals 13 residues.

The chain employs TRBV7-3 and TRBJ2-7; D ambiguous. From germline, CDR1 is SGHTA and CDR2 FQGTGA. The CDR3 is 15 amino acids. V lost 5 bases to trimming and J lost 0 bases, with 14 bases between them. Here the CDR3 reads CASSPSPDPSYEQYF. In DNA form, the CDR3 reads TGTGCCAGCAGCCCAAGCCCGGATCCCTCCTACGAGCAGTACTTC. The whole variable domain, remainder taken from reference TRBV7-3 and TRBJ2-7, is GAGVSQTPSNKVTEKGKYVELRCDPISGHTALYWYRQSLGQGPEFLIYFQGTGAADDSGLPNDRFFAVRPEGSVSTLKIQRTERGDSAVYLCASSPSPDPSYEQYFGPGTRLTVT.

The rearrangement joins TRBV2 to TRBJ2-1; the match to TRBD2 covers 11 bases. V gave up 5 bases and J gave up 9 bases; unmatched junction bases: 9. The CDR3 runs 15 residues. The V gene's germline CDR1 is SNHLY and CDR2 FYNNEI. The CDR3 here is CASSSGLAVNGEQFF. CDR3 coding DNA: TGTGCCAGCAGTTCGGGACTAGCGGTGAACGGTGAGCAGTTCTTC.

This clone was observed a handful of times. The genes are TRBV7-9 and TRBJ1-5, with D unresolved. The length of the CDR3 is 12 residues. The germline gives CDR1 SEHNR, CDR2 FQNEAQ (reference sequence). Deletions cut 2 bases from V and 9 bases from J, with 8 bases between. The CDR3 DNA reads TGTGCCAGCAGCTTAATCCTTGGGCCCCAGCATTTT. Translating it yields CASSLILGPQHF.

The rearrangement joins TRBV5-6 to TRBJ1-3, with a possible D match to TRBD1 (5 bases). The CDR3 sequence is 16 residues long. Germline-derived CDR1 and CDR2 are SGHDT and YYEEEE. V gave up 4 bases and J gave up 0 bases, with 14 bases separating them. The DNA for the CDR3 is TGTGCCAGCAGCCACCCGACAGTCAGCTCTGGAAACACCATATATTTT. Amino acids: CASSHPTVSSGNTIYF.

This rearrangement joins TRBV25-1 to TRBJ1-2; TRBD1 matches at 9 bases. The CDR3 runs to 16 residues. V trimming: 1 base; J trimming: 2 bases; junction bases outside the gene matches: 5. Germline V gene data show CDR1 as MGHDK and CDR2 as SYGVNS. This chain's CDR3 is CASSEFLGQGNYGYTF. DNA of the CDR3: TGTGCCAGCAGTGAATTTTTAGGACAGGGGAACTATGGCTACACCTTC.

The V gene is TRBV18, the J gene TRBJ2-7; D ambiguous. V was trimmed by 0 bases and J by 2 bases, leaving 8 bases between them. Germline CDR1 reads KGHSH; CDR2 reads LQKENI. This CDR3 has 14 amino acids. The CDR3 DNA reads as TGTGCCAGCTCACCACCGGTGAAACCCTACGAGCAGTACTTC. This encodes CASSPPVKPYEQYF.

The gene calls are TRBV7-3 and TRBJ1-1; D ambiguous. The CDR3 runs 13 residues. V was shortened by 6 bases and J by 3 bases, with 11 bases between the two germline ends. The germline CDR1 and CDR2 sequences are SGHTA and FQGTGA. As DNA, the CDR3 is TGTGCCAGCAGTTTCTCGAGGGACACTGAAGCTTTCTTT. Translation gives CASSFSRDTEAFF.

The chain links TRBV5-5 to TRBJ2-1, with D maybe TRBD2 (5 bases). The CDR3 spans 15 residues. The germline V gene has CDR1 SGHKS and CDR2 YYEKEE (reference sequence). Trimming pared 0 bases from V and 0 bases from J, leaving 7 bases between. CDR3 amino acids: CASSLAGNSYNEQFF. In DNA form, the CDR3 reads TGTGCCAGCAGCTTGGCGGGGAACTCCTACAATGAGCAGTTCTTC.

This sequence joins TRBV28 and TRBJ2-2; the match to TRBD2 covers 9 bases. V lost 5 bases and J lost 8; bases outside the gene matches: 12. There are 16 residues in the CDR3. Germline V gene lookup returns CDR1 MDHEN and CDR2 SYDVKM. Here the CDR3 DNA reads TGTGCCAGCAGTCTTGCTAGCGGGATGTCTAAAGGGGAGCTGTTTTTT. Amino acid sequence: CASSLASGMSKGELFF.

The chain links TRBV28 to TRBJ2-5, with a tentative D call TRBD1 (6 bases). The germline V gene encodes CDR1 MDHEN and CDR2 SYDVKM. This CDR3 is built from 15 residues. Trimming took off 7 bases at V and 4 bases at J, with 19 bases between the two ends. This chain's CDR3 is CASTALRGSGETQYF. The CDR3 DNA reads TGTGCCAGCACCGCGCTCAGGGGATCAGGAGAGACCCAGTACTTC.

This sequence joins TRBV7-3 and TRBJ2-2; D not certain. Trimming shortened V by 2 bases and J by 0 bases, and 10 bases separated the two germline ends. Per the germline V gene, CDR1 is SGHTA and CDR2 is FQGTGA. This CDR3 spans 16 amino acids. The CDR3 loop is CASSLLPVSNTGELFF. The CDR3 nucleotides are TGTGCCAGCAGCTTACTTCCGGTATCGAACACCGGGGAGCTGTTTTTT.

The rearrangement links TRBV7-8 to TRBJ2-1, with 7 positions matching TRBD2. Unmatched junction bases numbered 10, after V lost 1 base and J lost 4 bases. From germline, CDR1 is SGHVS and CDR2 FQNEAQ. The CDR3 is made up of 17 amino acids. CDR3 protein: CASSLGGGSVLYNEQFF. For the CDR3, the DNA is TGTGCCAGCAGCTTAGGGGGGGGGAGTGTCCTTTACAATGAGCAGTTCTTC. The variable domain in full, with the rest retrieved from reference TRBV7-8 and TRBJ2-1, is GAGVSQSPRYKVAKRGQDVALRCDPISGHVSLFWYQQALGQGPEFLTYFQNEAQLDKSGLPSDRFFAERPEGSVSTLKIQRTQQEDSAVYLCASSLGGGSVLYNEQFFGPGTRLTVL.

The V call is TRBV2, the J call TRBJ1-1; 7 bases map to TRBD1. The CDR3 is made up of 12 amino acids. CDR1 and CDR2 from the germline V gene are SNHLY and FYNNEI. Germline trimming cut 1 base from V and 10 bases from J; bases unmatched to any gene: 3. CDR3 bases: TGTGCCAGCAGTGAAGAGGCAGGGGGAGCTTTCTTT. Its translation: CASSEEAGGAFF.

The rearrangement joins TRBV19 to TRBJ2-1; D might be TRBD1 (6 bases). This CDR3 is built from 12 residues. Germline loops: CDR1 LNHDA, CDR2 SQIVND (reference sequence). V was cut by 4 bases and J by 12 bases, with 13 bases left in between. The CDR3 reads CASSRGQTGQFF. The CDR3, as DNA: TGTGCCAGTAGTAGGGGACAAACTGGGCAGTTCTTC.

The chain has TRBV20-1 and TRBJ2-1; 9 bases fit TRBD1. V was clipped by 3 bases and J by 9 bases; unmatched bases: 15. The CDR3 sequence is 16 residues long. The V gene's germline CDR1 is DFQATT and CDR2 SNEGSKA (reference sequence). For the CDR3, the DNA is TGCAGTGCTAGTCCACACAGGGGGCTGGATTCAATTGAGCAGTTCTTC. This gives the protein CSASPHRGLDSIEQFF.

This clone was seen just once. This chain uses TRBV7-9 with TRBJ2-1; TRBD1 aligns across 8 bases. The CDR3 is made up of 17 amino acids. Trimming cost V 7 bases and J 2 bases; bases outside gene matches: 13. Germline V CDR1 and CDR2: SEHNR, FQNEAQ (reference sequence). CDR3 in DNA: TGTGCCAGCACCCCCCGCCCTGGCAGGGGGCCCTACAATGAGCAGTTCTTC. Translating it yields CASTPRPGRGPYNEQFF.

This chain connects TRBV7-2 to TRBJ1-4; TRBD1 matches 8 bases. With 1 base clipped from V and 5 bases from J, the junction kept 15 bases outside the gene matches. The CDR3 sequence is 19 residues long. Germline V gene data show CDR1 as SGHTA and CDR2 as FQGNSA. The CDR3 sequence is CASSLDPRGPLTVNEKLFF. The CDR3 nucleotides are TGTGCCAGCAGCTTAGACCCCAGGGGGCCTCTCACTGTAAATGAAAAACTGTTTTTT.

Points on this clone: This specimen includes other DNA sequences encoding the same CDR3. The gene calls are TRBV30 and TRBJ2-1, with 8 bases identical to TRBD2. Germline V gene sequence: CDR1 GTSNPN, CDR2 SVGIG (reference sequence). J was trimmed by 2 bases and V by 3 bases; bases with no gene match: 6. The CDR3 has 15 amino acids. In DNA form, the CDR3 reads TGTGCCTGGAGCGTGGGGACTAGAGCCTACAATGAGCAGTTCTTC. Protein product: CAWSVGTRAYNEQFF.

Turning to this clone: At the DNA level, this CDR3 is encoded by other sequences in the same sample as well. This chain uses TRBV5-1 with TRBJ2-7; the match to TRBD1 covers 9 bases. After removal of 4 bases from V and 3 bases from J, the junction contained 2 bases not matched to a gene. The CDR3 is 13 amino acids. CDR1 SGHRS and CDR2 YFSETQ come from the germline V gene. CDR3 amino acids: CASSRGQGYEQYF. In nucleotides, the CDR3 is TGCGCCAGCAGCAGGGGACAGGGCTACGAGCAGTACTTC.

This clone was picked up a small number of times. This sequence joins TRBV11-1 and TRBJ1-2, with a weak D call TRBD1 (5 bases). CDR3 length equals 14 residues. Germline V gene lookup returns CDR1 SGHAT and CDR2 FQDESV (reference sequence). V was clipped by 5 bases and J by 3 bases, with 13 bases between them. CDR3 sequence: CASSAQSGDYGYTF. The CDR3 coding sequence is TGTGCCAGCAGCGCCCAGTCGGGGGACTATGGCTACACCTTC.